A single sample gave rise to the 16 T cell receptor beta chains below, sequenced in a study of CD8 T cells in Susac syndrome. Reverse transcription of about 0.45 to 1 ug RNA was carried out with random hexamers. TCRdb used MiXCR to reprocess the immunoSEQ multiplex PCR reads, holding one entry per CDR3 protein. The sample holds 71,000 or so distinct CDR3 sequences, 93% seen once. Source material: CD4+ T cells from PBMCs. These receptor sequences come from a human donor with Susac syndrome.

This chain links TRBV28 with TRBJ1-2; D is undetermined. CDR3 length: 15 amino acids. Trimming shortened V by 1 base and J by 7 bases, and 16 bases separated the two germline ends. CDR1 and CDR2 from the germline V gene are MDHEN and SYDVKM. The CDR3: CASSLFGNSGIGYTF. CDR3 DNA: TGTGCCAGCAGTTTATTCGGGAATTCGGGTATTGGCTACACCTTC.

The chain is built from TRBV20-1 and TRBJ1-2; D gene unclear. The length of the CDR3 is 10 residues. Germline-derived CDR1 and CDR2 are DFQATT and SNEGSKA (reference sequence). V was clipped by 6 bases and J by 11 bases, with 13 bases between them. The CDR3 DNA follows: TGCAGTGCGGTAGTAATGGTTTACACCTTC. Its translation is CSAVVMVYTF.

The V and J genes are TRBV20-1 and TRBJ1-6; the match to TRBD1 covers 10 bases. V shed 5 bases, J shed 0 bases, and the junction held 4 bases outside the gene matches. CDR1 is DFQATT and CDR2 is SNEGSKA in the germline V gene (reference sequence). The CDR3 extends over 16 amino acids. The CDR3 loop reads CSAPGQGTSYNSPLHF. The CDR3 DNA is TGCAGTGCTCCGGGACAGGGGACCTCCTATAATTCACCCCTCCACTTT.

In the case of this clonotype: One junction end disagrees with the germline gene, perhaps due to a read error. The genes are TRBV24-1 and TRBJ1-5; 8 positions match TRBD1. The CDR3 sequence is 16 residues long. CDR1 and CDR2 (germline): KGHDR, SFDVKD. This CDR3 is CATSDWTGKGNQPQHF. The CDR3 DNA is TGTGCCACCAGCGATTGGACAGGGAAGGGCAATCAGCCCCAGCATTTT.

The chain recombines TRBV14 with TRBJ1-6; tentative D call: TRBD1 (6 bases). The V and J ends lost 1 base and 6 bases respectively, with 16 bases between them. Germline-derived CDR1 and CDR2 are SGHDN and FVKESK. The CDR3 spans 17 residues. The CDR3 DNA reads as TGTGCCAGCAGCCAAGCCTCCCGGACAGTGCGTAATTCACCCCTCCACTTT. Its protein product is CASSQASRTVRNSPLHF.

The rearrangement links TRBV6-2 or TRBV6-3 to TRBJ2-6; 7 positions match TRBD2. The CDR3 length is 18 residues. The trim removed 2 bases at V and 2 bases at J, leaving 9 bases unmatched. CDR1 and CDR2 from the germline V gene are MNHEY and SVGEGT. The DNA of the CDR3 is TGTGCCAGCAGTTACCCCCCCGGGGGGAGGCCTGGGGCCAACGTCCTGACTTTC. Its protein is CASSYPPGGRPGANVLTF.

The chain uses TRBV6-5 and TRBJ1-2; unclear D gene. V lost 0 bases to trimming and J lost 4 bases, with 6 bases between them. Germline assignment: CDR1 MNHEY and CDR2 SVGAGI. This CDR3 spans 13 amino acids. This CDR3 reads CASSYSSVYGYTF. CDR3 in DNA: TGTGCCAGCAGTTACTCGTCTGTCTATGGCTACACCTTC.

The J gene is TRBJ2-3, the V gene TRBV10-1; 7 bases are a match to TRBD2. The length of the CDR3 is 16 residues. Germline lookup yields CDR1 WNHNN and CDR2 SYGVQD (reference sequence). J gave up 2 bases and V 0 bases, and 5 bases lay outside the gene matches. CDR3 amino acids: CASSESGEGLTDTQYF. DNA for the CDR3: TGCGCCAGCAGTGAGTCAGGGGAGGGCCTCACAGATACGCAGTATTTT.

The chain couples TRBV28 to TRBJ1-2, with 9 bases identical to TRBD1. Germline CDR1 MDHEN, CDR2 SYDVKM. The CDR3 consists of 15 residues. V shed 4 bases, J shed 2 bases, and the junction held 5 bases outside the gene matches. CDR3 DNA: TGTGCCAGCAGTTCGCCTGGGACAGGGAACTATGGCTACACCTTC. Residues: CASSSPGTGNYGYTF.

The chain employs TRBV7-9 and TRBJ2-1, with D hard to call. Germline V gene sequence: CDR1 SEHNR, CDR2 FQNEAQ (reference sequence). The CDR3 runs 15 residues. Trimming removed 6 bases from V and 0 bases from J, with 12 bases in between. The CDR3 region has the DNA TGTGCCAGCAGTCTCACGGAAAGCTCCTACAATGAGCAGTTCTTC. It yields the protein CASSLTESSYNEQFF.

The chain links TRBV28 to TRBJ1-3; no clear D. This CDR3 is 15 amino acids long. V lost 6 bases to trimming and J lost 0 bases, with 12 bases between them. CDR1 is MDHEN, CDR2 SYDVKM, per germline. CDR3 protein: CASRKQQNSGNTIYF. CDR3 DNA sequence: TGTGCCAGCAGAAAACAGCAAAACTCTGGAAACACCATATATTTT.

The chain employs TRBV5-1 and TRBJ1-1, with D maybe TRBD1 (6 bases). The CDR3 loop spans 17 amino acids. Germline-derived CDR1 and CDR2 are SGHRS and YFSETQ. Between the trimmed V and J ends, which lost 4 bases and 1 base, there was a span of 20 bases. For the CDR3, the DNA is TGCGCCAGCAGCCTGGGGACCTCAGGGGTAGCGAACACTGAAGCTTTCTTT. Residues: CASSLGTSGVANTEAFF.

For the CDR3, the DNA is TGTGCCAGCAGGCCACAGGGAAGCACCGGGGAGCTGTTTTTT. Residues: CASRPQGSTGELFF. This sequence joins TRBV6-2 or TRBV6-3 and TRBJ2-2, with D possibly being TRBD1 (6 bases). The CDR3 consists of 14 residues. V was cut by 6 bases and J by 4 bases, with 12 bases left in between. Germline V lookup: CDR1 MNHEY, CDR2 SVGEGT.

CDR3 in DNA: TGTGCCCGAAGGGGTGACTATAATTCACCCCTCCACTTT. Amino acid sequence: CARRGDYNSPLHF. The chain carries TRBV30 and TRBJ1-6; D is possibly TRBD1 (5 bases). This CDR3 has 13 amino acids. CDR1 GTSNPN and CDR2 SVGIG come from the germline V gene (reference sequence). Trimming left V 8 bases short and J 3 bases short, with 11 bases between.

Here the CDR3 reads CASSIGPGIYEQYF. The DNA for the CDR3 is TGTGCCAGTAGTATTGGTCCAGGGATCTACGAGCAGTACTTC. This chain links TRBV19 with TRBJ2-7; TRBD1 is a possible D gene (5 bases). V lost 3 bases, J lost 3 bases, and 12 bases lay in between. Germline V gene sequence: CDR1 LNHDA, CDR2 SQIVND (reference sequence). This CDR3 has 14 amino acids.

The table lists this clonotype with a count of one. The chain couples TRBV20-1 to TRBJ1-6, with D uncertain. V gave up 3 bases and J gave up 0 bases, with 9 bases separating them. The CDR3 runs to 15 residues. Per germline, CDR1 DFQATT and CDR2 SNEGSKA (reference sequence). The CDR3 coding sequence is TGCAGTGCTAGGCGGGGTTTCTCCTATAATTCACCCCTCCACTTT. Its protein is CSARRGFSYNSPLHF.